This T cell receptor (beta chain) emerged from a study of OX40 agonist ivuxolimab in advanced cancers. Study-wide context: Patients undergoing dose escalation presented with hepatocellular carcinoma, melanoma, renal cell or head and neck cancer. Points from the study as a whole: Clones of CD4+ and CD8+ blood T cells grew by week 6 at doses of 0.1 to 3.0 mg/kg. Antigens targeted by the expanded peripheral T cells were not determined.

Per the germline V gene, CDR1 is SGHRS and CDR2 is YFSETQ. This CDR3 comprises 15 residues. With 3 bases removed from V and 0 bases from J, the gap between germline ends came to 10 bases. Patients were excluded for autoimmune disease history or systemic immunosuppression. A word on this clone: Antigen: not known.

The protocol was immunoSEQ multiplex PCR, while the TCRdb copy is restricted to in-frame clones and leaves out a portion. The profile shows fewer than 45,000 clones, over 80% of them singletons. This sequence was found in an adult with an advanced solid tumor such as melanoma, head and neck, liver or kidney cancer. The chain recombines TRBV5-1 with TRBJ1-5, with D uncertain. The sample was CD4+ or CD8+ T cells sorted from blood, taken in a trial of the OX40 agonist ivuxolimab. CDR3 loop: CASSSDPDSNQPQHF. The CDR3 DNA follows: TGCGCCAGCAGCTCGGACCCAGATAGCAATCAGCCCCAGCATTTT.